This T cell receptor beta chain was profiled in a study of shared clonotypes between healthy human individuals. Study overall: CD4 naive and CD4 memory each took three plates per donor, while CD8 naive took two and CD8 memory one.

This CDR3 comprises 12 residues. V dropped 8 bases and J dropped 5 bases, with 7 bases sitting between them. Germline V gene sequence: CDR1 MNHNS, CDR2 SASEGT. A single count supports this clone. Its antigen remains unidentified. Measured with immunoSEQ multiplex PCR; TCRdb has only the in-frame clones, and not every one. This table holds roughly 2 million clones, roughly 96% found once. Points from the study as a whole: Represented diversity, genetic and exposure-history alike, was limited by few donors.

CD45RA-negative memory and CD45RA+ naive subsets were split from the CD4+ cells. The chain is built from TRBV6-1 and TRBJ1-6; D is unclear. Sequenced sample: naive CD4+ T cells sorted from blood. The subset: CD45RA+ positively selected. The receptor comes from a man aged 18-30 years in good health. The CDR3 spells CASGRNNSPLHF. CDR3 nucleotide sequence: TGTGCCAGCGGCAGGAATAATTCACCCCTCCACTTT.